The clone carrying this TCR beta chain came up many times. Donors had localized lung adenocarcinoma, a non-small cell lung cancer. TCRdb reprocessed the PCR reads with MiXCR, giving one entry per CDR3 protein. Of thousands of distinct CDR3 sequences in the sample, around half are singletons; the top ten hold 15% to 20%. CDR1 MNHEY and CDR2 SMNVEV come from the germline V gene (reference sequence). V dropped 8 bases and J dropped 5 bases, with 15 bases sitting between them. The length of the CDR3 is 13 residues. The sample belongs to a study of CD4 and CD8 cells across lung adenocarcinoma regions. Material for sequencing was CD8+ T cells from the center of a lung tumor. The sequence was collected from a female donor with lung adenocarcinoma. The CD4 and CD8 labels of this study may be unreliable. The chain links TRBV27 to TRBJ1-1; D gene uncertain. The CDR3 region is CASRALGRTEAFF. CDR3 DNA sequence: TGTGCCAGCCGTGCGCTGGGCCGGACTGAAGCTTTCTTT.